This T cell receptor (beta chain) was observed in a study of blood T cell repertoires in COVID-19. Turning to the study itself: The analysed material was cDNA or gDNA that came from T cells, B-cell-depleted T cells, or PBMCs.

Germline CDR1 reads LGHNA; CDR2 reads YSLEER. The CDR3 runs 17 residues. The junction had 12 bases not matched to a gene; V was cut back by 1 base and J by 11 bases. Assay used: immunoSEQ multiplex PCR; TCRdb lists only in-frame clones, some missing. The data contain about 370,000 clones, around 92% of them singletons. In this sample, this clone turned up once. Sequenced material: peripheral blood. V usage is TRBV4-3 and J usage is TRBJ2-1, with 12 bases that match TRBD2. The sequence came from a woman aged 30 to 39 with COVID-19, enrolled during active disease. The CDR3 nucleotides are TGCGCCAGCAGCCAAGGGAGTACGGGACTAGCGGGCCGGAAGCAGTTCTTC. It is translated as CASSQGSTGLAGRKQFF.